This is a list of T cell receptor beta chains from one sample in a study of blood T cell repertoires in COVID-19. The data were produced by immunoSEQ multiplex PCR, yet TCRdb's version contains in-frame clones alone and is incomplete. The sample shows 40,000 to 55,000 clones, 70% to 85% of them seen only once. The material sequenced was peripheral blood. The receptors shown here come from a man in his fifties with acute or convalescent COVID-19. The CDR3 runs from the conserved cysteine through the conserved F or W. D genes are given only for firm matches. Not all rows give a size; the values are once, few, many and, for expanded clones, a class.

.	TRBV13	TRBJ1-2	TRBD1	CASSFGTGGLRGYTF	TGTGCCAGCAGCTTTGGGACAGGGGGCCTTCGTGGCTACACCTTC
.	TRBV6-5	TRBJ1-2	.	CASSYSTGGRGYTF	TGTGCCAGCAGTTACTCCACGGGGGGCAGGGGCTACACCTTC
.	TRBV6-5	TRBJ1-2	.	CASSLTENYGYTF	TGTGCCAGCAGTTTAACTGAGAACTATGGCTACACCTTC
.	TRBV19	TRBJ1-5	.	CASSISGIPNQPQHF	TGTGCCAGTAGTATATCAGGGATCCCCAATCAGCCCCAGCATTTT
.	TRBV10-3	TRBJ1-1	.	CAISGQLMGLNTEAFF	TGTGCCATCAGCGGACAGTTAATGGGATTGAACACTGAAGCTTTCTTT
.	TRBV19	TRBJ2-1	.	CASSTGRDHNEQFF	TGTGCCAGTAGTACCGGACGGGATCACAATGAGCAGTTCTTC
.	TRBV5-1	TRBJ1-6	.	CASSLGVEVKSPLHF	TGCGCCAGCAGCTTGGGGGTGGAGGTTAAGTCACCCCTCCACTTT
.	TRBV19	TRBJ1-4	.	CASSISTATNEKLFF	TGTGCCAGTAGTATTTCGACAGCAACTAATGAAAAACTGTTTTTT
.	TRBV2	TRBJ1-2	TRBD1	CASMRTGVGYGYTF	TGTGCCAGCATGCGGACAGGGGTTGGCTATGGCTACACCTTC
.	TRBV5-8	TRBJ1-5	.	CASSPTTDSNQPQHF	TGTGCCAGCAGCCCTACGACAGATAGCAATCAGCCCCAGCATTTT
.	TRBV13	TRBJ1-1	.	CASRKGRGGFGTEAFF	TGTGCCAGCAGGAAAGGAAGGGGCGGATTTGGCACTGAAGCTTTCTTT
.	TRBV6-5	TRBJ2-7	.	CASRTENSYEQYF	TGTGCCAGCAGAACGGAGAACTCCTACGAGCAGTACTTC
.	TRBV5-4	TRBJ2-3	TRBD2	CASSPLAADTQYF	TGTGCCAGCAGCCCTCTAGCGGCAGATACGCAGTATTTT
.	TRBV6-5	TRBJ1-6	.	CASSYADDNSPLHF	TGTGCCAGCAGTTACGCGGATGATAATTCACCCCTCCACTTT
.	TRBV28	TRBJ2-7	TRBD1	CASSPGTEPYEQYF	TGTGCCAGCAGTCCGGGGACAGAACCCTACGAGCAGTACTTC
.	TRBV27	TRBJ1-6	.	CASSISGQSGSPLHF	TGTGCCAGCAGTATCTCCGGACAGTCGGGTTCACCCCTCCACTTT
few	TRBV5-1	TRBJ2-7	.	CASSFRENSYEQYF	TGCGCCAGCAGCTTTCGCGAGAACTCCTACGAGCAGTACTTC
.	TRBV3-1/TRBV3-2	TRBJ2-7	TRBD1	CASSQITGTGGRNEQYF	TGTGCCAGCAGTCAAATCACCGGGACAGGGGGCAGGAACGAGCAGTACTTC
once	TRBV10-3	TRBJ2-7	.	CAISDGSTYEQYF	TGTGCCATCAGTGATGGGAGTACTTACGAGCAGTACTTC
few	TRBV5-1	TRBJ1-2	.	CASSLEPGHSYGYTF	TGCGCCAGCAGCTTGGAACCGGGACATAGCTATGGCTACACCTTC
.	TRBV28	TRBJ2-1	.	CASSFTGIDEQFF	TGTGCCAGCAGTTTTACAGGGATCGATGAGCAGTTCTTC
.	TRBV7-9	TRBJ1-2	.	CASSLEAGDYGYTF	TGTGCCAGCAGCTTAGAAGCAGGGGACTATGGCTACACCTTC
.	TRBV10-2	TRBJ1-6	TRBD1	CASRAGTAYNSPLHF	TGCGCCAGCAGAGCCGGGACAGCCTATAATTCACCCCTCCACTTT
.	TRBV19	TRBJ2-3	TRBD2	CASSNPGWSGGFFTDTQYF	TGTGCCAGTAGTAACCCCGGTTGGAGCGGGGGATTTTTCACAGATACGCAGTATTTT
.	TRBV24-1	TRBJ1-5	.	CATSETQGQPQHF	TGTGCCACCAGTGAAACACAGGGTCAGCCCCAGCATTTT